The 27 T cell receptor beta chains below come from one sample, sequenced in a study of shared clonotypes between healthy human individuals. Repertoires were generated with immunoSEQ multiplex PCR, while TCRdb's copy carries only in-frame clones and drops some. The data contain about 2 million clones, 85% to 95% of them singletons. The sample was naive CD4+ T cells sorted from blood. Subset given: CD45RA+ positively selected. These receptor sequences come from a man aged 18 to 29 in good health.

This chain connects TRBV18 to TRBJ1-3; D gene unclear. Per the germline V gene, CDR1 is KGHSH and CDR2 is LQKENI. Trimming pared 2 bases from V and 0 bases from J, leaving 11 bases between. This CDR3 has 16 amino acids. CDR3 sequence (DNA): TGTGCCAGCTCACCAGTGGGCGGGAGCTCTGGAAACACCATATATTTT. Translation: CASSPVGGSSGNTIYF. The full variable domain, rest sourced from reference TRBV18 and TRBJ1-3, is NAGVMQNPRHLVRRRGQEARLRCSPMKGHSHVYWYRQLPEEGLKFMVYLQKENIIDESGMPKERFSAEFPKEGPSILRIQQVVRGDSAAYFCASSPVGGSSGNTIYFGEGSWLTVV.

This chain links TRBV7-6 with TRBJ2-1, with 7 bases aligning to TRBD2. V lost 5 bases to trimming and J lost 4 bases; unmatched junction nucleotides: 11. CDR1 and CDR2 (germline): SGHVS, FNYEAQ. This CDR3 spans 16 amino acids. The CDR3 loop is CASSLTSGDGYNEQFF. The CDR3, as DNA: TGTGCCAGCAGCCTCACGAGCGGGGATGGGTACAATGAGCAGTTCTTC.

The CDR3 sequence is CASTRQENTEAFF. The CDR3, as DNA: TGTGCCAGCACCCGGCAGGAGAACACTGAAGCTTTCTTT. V and J are TRBV7-9 and TRBJ1-1; D is ambiguous. CDR3 length equals 13 residues. Germline V gene data show CDR1 as SEHNR and CDR2 as FQNEAQ (reference sequence). Trimming cost V 7 bases and J 1 base, with 10 bases left between them.

The rearrangement uses TRBV7-9 and TRBJ2-1; the D gene is possibly TRBD2 (6 bases). V dropped 4 bases and J dropped 9 bases, with 19 bases sitting between them. CDR3 length equals 15 residues. Looked up from germline, CDR1 is SEHNR and CDR2 is FQNEAQ (reference sequence). This CDR3 is CASSSLASLAGEQFF. Written as DNA, the CDR3 is TGTGCCAGCAGCTCCCTAGCGTCCCTTGCGGGTGAGCAGTTCTTC.

The V and J genes are TRBV5-1 and TRBJ2-3; a possible D gene is TRBD1 (5 bases). V lost 4 bases and J 5 bases, leaving 5 bases between the germline ends. From germline, CDR1 is SGHRS and CDR2 YFSETQ. The length of the CDR3 is 11 residues. The CDR3 here is CASSQGDTQYF. DNA for the CDR3: TGCGCCAGCAGCCAGGGAGATACGCAGTATTTT.

The chain uses TRBV7-2 and TRBJ2-7; D is undetermined. The germline V gene has CDR1 SGHTA and CDR2 FQGNSA. Trimming left V 0 bases short and J 4 bases short, with 7 bases between. This CDR3 comprises 13 residues. The CDR3 spells CASSLARPYEQYF. CDR3 coding DNA: TGTGCCAGCAGCTTAGCGCGTCCTTACGAGCAGTACTTC.

A few counts support this clone. Different DNA sequences within this sample yield the same CDR3. The V and J genes are TRBV19 and TRBJ2-2; 7 bases fit TRBD1. Germline V lookup: CDR1 LNHDA, CDR2 SQIVND (reference sequence). Trimming at V came to 2 bases and at J to 11 bases, leaving 11 bases not matched to a gene. CDR3 length: 15 residues. The CDR3 sequence: CASSISLTGNTELFF. The CDR3 nucleotides read TGTGCCAGTAGTATATCCCTGACAGGGAATACCGAGCTGTTTTTT.

In this sample, this clone turned up once. This may be a read error, as it is one base from a much larger clone. J is TRBJ1-1 and V is TRBV6-6; 10 bases agree with TRBD1. The CDR3 sequence is 14 residues long. The germline V gene has CDR1 MNHNY and CDR2 SVGAGI (reference sequence). V was pared by 6 bases and J by 3 bases, with 4 bases of the junction left unmatched. The CDR3 reads CASRLGQGDTEAFF. In nucleotides, the CDR3 is TGTGCCAGCAGACTAGGACAGGGGGACACTGAAGCTTTCTTT.

The count of this clone is one. This chain's CDR3 is CASSPPGGSNTEAFF. The CDR3 DNA follows: TGTGCCAGCAGTCCCCCCGGGGGTTCGAACACTGAAGCTTTCTTT. The chain has TRBV6-5 and TRBJ1-1, with a tentative D call TRBD1 (5 bases). The CDR3 has 15 residues. Trimming pared 5 bases from V and 1 base from J, leaving 14 bases between. Germline values: CDR1 MNHEY, CDR2 SVGAGI.

This clone was recorded a few times. Other DNA variants within this sample encode the same CDR3. This rearrangement joins TRBV6-1 to TRBJ1-6, with 7 bases aligning to TRBD1. V dropped 6 bases and J dropped 6; count of bases not matched to a gene: 2. This CDR3 is 13 amino acids long. Germline V CDR1 and CDR2: MNHNS, SASEGT. The CDR3 DNA reads TGTGCCAGCAGCGGGACAGTTAATTCACCCCTCCACTTT. It translates to CASSGTVNSPLHF.

The V call is TRBV19, the J call TRBJ1-6, with D unclear. Germline loops: CDR1 LNHDA, CDR2 SQIVND (reference sequence). Trimming cost V 3 bases and J 7 bases, with 10 bases left between them. This CDR3 is built from 14 residues. CDR3 amino acids: CASSMERENSPLHF. CDR3 DNA: TGTGCCAGTAGTATGGAACGGGAAAATTCACCCCTCCACTTT.

J is TRBJ1-1 and V is TRBV11-1, with a possible D match to TRBD1 (6 bases). The CDR3 length is 14 residues. Germline CDR1 SGHAT, CDR2 FQDESV (reference sequence). Trimming stripped 5 bases from V and 4 bases from J, with 14 bases between. The CDR3 nucleotides read TGTGCCAGCAGCCTACAGGGTGGGAGCACTGAAGCTTTCTTT. As protein: CASSLQGGSTEAFF.

This clone came up a few times. The CDR3 reads CASSTNAGPASYEQYF. CDR3 DNA: TGCGCCAGCAGCACCAACGCAGGGCCTGCCTCCTACGAGCAGTACTTC. This chain joins TRBV5-1 and TRBJ2-7, with D perhaps TRBD1 (5 bases). Germline V gene data show CDR1 as SGHRS and CDR2 as YFSETQ. The CDR3 extends over 16 amino acids. V lost 4 bases and J lost 0, with 17 bases in between. Using reference TRBV5-1 and TRBJ2-7 for the parts outside the CDR3, the full variable domain is KAGVTQTPRYLIKTRGQQVTLSCSPISGHRSVSWYQQTPGQGLQFLFEYFSETQRNKGNFPGRFSGRQFSNSRSEMNVSTLELGDSALYLCASSTNAGPASYEQYFGPGTRLTVT.

This clone has a single count. This rearrangement joins TRBV6-5 to TRBJ2-1; D may match TRBD1 or TRBD2 (5 bases each). This CDR3 is 16 amino acids long. Germline V lookup: CDR1 MNHEY, CDR2 SVGAGI. With 0 bases removed from V and 0 bases from J, the gap between germline ends came to 9 bases. CDR3 sequence (DNA): TGTGCCAGCAGTTACTCGGGGGTGAGCTCCTACAATGAGCAGTTCTTC. Its protein is CASSYSGVSSYNEQFF.

The chain uses TRBV27 and TRBJ1-5, with 8 bases lining up with TRBD1. The CDR3 is 16 residues long. The germline gives CDR1 MNHEY, CDR2 SMNVEV (reference sequence). J lost 9 bases, V lost 6 bases, and 16 bases had no gene match. CDR3 coding DNA: TGTGCCAGCAGCCCGATCGACAGGGACAGGCCGAGGCCCCAGCATTTT. Protein product: CASSPIDRDRPRPQHF.

DNA for the CDR3: TGTGCCACCAGCAGATCACAGGGGCTTGCAACTAATGAAAAACTGTTTTTT. As protein: CATSRSQGLATNEKLFF. The chain joins TRBV15 to TRBJ1-4, with 7 bases lining up with TRBD1. Per the germline V gene, CDR1 is LNHNV and CDR2 is YYDKDF (reference sequence). CDR3 length: 17 residues. The V segment lost 2 bases and the J segment 0 bases; nucleotides outside the gene matches: 6.

This clone occurred once. This chain connects TRBV6-1 to TRBJ2-5; 7 positions agree with TRBD1. J was trimmed by 0 bases and V by 5 bases; bases with no gene match: 3. Per germline, CDR1 MNHNS and CDR2 SASEGT. This CDR3 comprises 14 residues. Here the CDR3 reads CASSLQGYQETQYF. CDR3 bases: TGTGCCAGCAGTCTACAGGGGTACCAAGAGACCCAGTACTTC.

The V gene is TRBV19, the J gene TRBJ1-2; 9 bases line up with TRBD1. From germline, CDR1 is LNHDA and CDR2 SQIVND (reference sequence). This CDR3 has 14 amino acids. J gave up 2 bases and V 9 bases, and 7 bases lay outside the gene matches. Written as DNA, the CDR3 is TGTGCCAGCCGACCGGGACAGGGCAACTATGGCTACACCTTC. Its protein is CASRPGQGNYGYTF.

The chain links TRBV5-1 to TRBJ2-7; D not certain. V lost 0 bases to trimming and J lost 1 base, with 17 bases between them. CDR1 is SGHRS, CDR2 YFSETQ, per germline. The CDR3 has 17 residues. The CDR3 region has the DNA TGCGCCAGCAGCTTGGACCCCCCAGGTATTAATTCCTACGAGCAGTACTTC. Amino acid sequence: CASSLDPPGINSYEQYF.

This clone was observed a few times. V usage is TRBV10-2 and J usage is TRBJ1-5; no clear D gene. CDR3 size: 13 residues. Per germline, CDR1 WSHSY and CDR2 SAAADI. V dropped 6 bases and J dropped 4 bases, with 10 bases sitting between them. The CDR3 DNA follows: TGCGCCAGCAGCGCACAACAGAATCAGCCCCAGCATTTT. Translation gives CASSAQQNQPQHF.

This chain links TRBV5-1 with TRBJ2-1, with D maybe TRBD2 (5 bases). CDR1 and CDR2 (germline): SGHRS, YFSETQ. The CDR3 runs to 14 residues. The V gene lost 0 bases and the J gene lost 9 bases, with 13 bases spanning the gap. CDR3 amino acids: CASSLAGESGEQFF. CDR3 bases: TGCGCCAGCAGCTTGGCCGGGGAATCAGGTGAGCAGTTCTTC.

The rearrangement uses TRBV10-3 and TRBJ2-2, with D possibly being TRBD2 (6 bases). CDR1 is ENHRY, CDR2 SYGVKD, per germline. Trimming took off 4 bases at V and 5 bases at J, with 14 bases between the two ends. The CDR3 extends over 15 amino acids. The CDR3 reads CAISVGGVYTGELFF. The CDR3 coding sequence is TGTGCCATCAGTGTCGGGGGAGTTTATACCGGGGAGCTGTTTTTT.

The chain carries TRBV10-3 and TRBJ1-3; 7 nucleotides match TRBD1. The CDR3 consists of 14 residues. The V and J ends lost 9 bases and 1 base, in that order; junction bases with no gene match: 6. Germline-derived CDR1 and CDR2 are ENHRY and SYGVKD. CDR3 in amino acids: CAIGTGESGNTIYF. In DNA, the CDR3 is TGTGCCATAGGAACAGGGGAGTCTGGAAACACCATATATTTT.

The chain recombines TRBV7-3 with TRBJ1-1; a weak D match, TRBD1 (6 bases). V lost 4 bases and J lost 2, with 17 bases in between. Looked up from germline, CDR1 is SGHTA and CDR2 is FQGTGA. The CDR3 spans 16 residues. For the CDR3, the DNA is TGTGCCAGCAGCTCCCCGGTGGGGGGCGGTAACACTGAAGCTTTCTTT. This sequence encodes CASSSPVGGGNTEAFF.

As to this clone: The same CDR3 is also encoded by other DNA sequences in this sample. The chain uses TRBV11-2 and TRBJ1-5; D is ambiguous. Germline-derived CDR1 and CDR2 are SGHAT and FQNNGV. The CDR3 contains 13 residues. The germline V and J ends were trimmed by 4 bases and 2 bases, with 6 bases remaining between them. This CDR3 reads CASSSQGNQPQHF. The CDR3 DNA follows: TGTGCCAGCAGCTCTCAGGGCAATCAGCCCCAGCATTTT.

A single count supports this clone. The chain carries TRBV27 and TRBJ2-7, with 9 bases matching TRBD2. Germline V CDR1 and CDR2: MNHEY, SMNVEV (reference sequence). The CDR3 totals 14 residues. Losses at the gene ends were 4 bases for V and 3 bases for J; bases not matched to a gene: 4. CDR3 sequence (DNA): TGTGCCAGCAGTTCGGCTAGCGGGGTCTACGAGCAGTACTTC. As protein: CASSSASGVYEQYF.

This CDR3 is CASSTQGQGGYGYTF. The CDR3 DNA follows: TGTGCCAGCAGTACCCAAGGACAGGGTGGCTATGGCTACACCTTC. This sequence joins TRBV6-1 and TRBJ1-2, with 8 bases that match TRBD1. This CDR3 comprises 15 residues. Germline lookup yields CDR1 MNHNS and CDR2 SASEGT. The V and J ends lost 5 bases and 4 bases, in that order; junction bases with no gene match: 9.